The 27 T cell receptor beta chains presented below share a single source sample, sequenced in a study of T cell responses to AZD1222 COVID-19 vaccine. TCRdb's copy holds only in-frame clones and misses some; the assay was immunoSEQ multiplex PCR. The sample lists about 150,000 clones, about 91% occurring once. The material sequenced was peripheral blood, taken on day 0 of AZD1222 vaccination. Receptors originate from an adult in good health.

This clone was counted a single time. The V call is TRBV19, the J call TRBJ2-6, with D perhaps TRBD1 (6 bases). The germline gives CDR1 LNHDA, CDR2 SQIVND (reference sequence). The CDR3 covers 16 residues. V lost 5 bases and J lost 0, with 11 bases in between. CDR3 region: CASSRTGNSGANVLTF. In DNA, the CDR3 is TGTGCCAGTAGTCGCACAGGGAACTCTGGGGCCAACGTCCTGACTTTC.

The chain carries TRBV21-1 and TRBJ1-4. TRBV21-1 is a listed pseudogene. This CDR3 region has 17 residues. The CDR3 DNA sequence: TGTGCCAGCAGCAAAGTCCGCAGGAGGGCTCCAGATGAAAAACTGTTTTTT. It is translated as CASSKVRRRAPDEKLFF.

V and J are TRBV2 and TRBJ1-2; possibly TRBD1 for D (5 bases). The V gene lost 7 bases and the J gene lost 5 bases, with 20 bases spanning the gap. The CDR3 is 15 amino acids. Germline V CDR1 and CDR2: SNHLY, FYNNEI. The CDR3 region has the DNA TGTGCCAGCAAATCTGGGACTTCCCCCACATATGGCTACACCTTC. It yields the protein CASKSGTSPTYGYTF. The entire variable domain, with the rest obtained from reference TRBV2 and TRBJ1-2, is as follows: EPEVTQTPSHQVTQMGQEVILRCVPISNHLYFYWYRQILGQKVEFLVSFYNNEISEKSEIFDDQFSVERPDGSNFTLKIRSTKLEDSAMYFCASKSGTSPTYGYTFGSGTRLTVV.

This clone has just one count. The DNA of the CDR3 is TGTGCCAGCTCACCACCTTCAGTATACGAGCAGTACTTC. The encoded protein is CASSPPSVYEQYF. V and J are TRBV18 and TRBJ2-7; the D is unclear. CDR3 length equals 13 residues. The germline V gene has CDR1 KGHSH and CDR2 LQKENI. Trimming pared 0 bases from V and 4 bases from J, leaving 7 bases between.

The chain employs TRBV5-5 and TRBJ2-1, with TRBD2 identical over 13 bases. From germline, CDR1 is SGHKS and CDR2 YYEKEE (reference sequence). V shed 1 base and J 6 bases; nucleotides not matched to a gene: 1. The CDR3 consists of 15 residues. The chain's CDR3 is CASSLRLAGGNEQFF. CDR3 DNA: TGTGCCAGCAGCTTGCGACTAGCGGGGGGCAATGAGCAGTTCTTC.

The chain recombines TRBV19 with TRBJ1-1; 7 bases match TRBD1. V was clipped by 8 bases and J by 4 bases; unmatched bases: 10. The CDR3 is 14 residues long. Germline values: CDR1 LNHDA, CDR2 SQIVND (reference sequence). The CDR3 spells CASYAGTVSTEAFF. In nucleotides, the CDR3 is TGTGCCAGTTACGCCGGGACAGTTAGCACTGAAGCTTTCTTT.

The chain recombines TRBV7-9 with TRBJ2-1; possible D gene TRBD2, 5 bases. Per germline, CDR1 SEHNR and CDR2 FQNEAQ (reference sequence). The V end lost 5 bases, the J end lost 6 bases, and 23 bases lay between the germline ends. The CDR3 has 17 amino acids. The CDR3 region has the DNA TGTGCCAGCAGCCCCCTCTCCCGGGAAGTGCGGAGCAATGAGCAGTTCTTC. The encoded protein is CASSPLSREVRSNEQFF.

The chain employs TRBV19 and TRBJ2-3; D is perhaps TRBD2 (5 bases). Germline lookup yields CDR1 LNHDA and CDR2 SQIVND (reference sequence). This CDR3 region has 12 residues. The CDR3 DNA sequence: TGTGCAGTCTCCGGGGTCACAGATACGCAGTATTTT. This codes for CAVSGVTDTQYF.

This chain links TRBV5-1 with TRBJ2-6; 7 nucleotides agree with TRBD2. Germline values: CDR1 SGHRS, CDR2 YFSETQ. J was trimmed by 0 bases and V by 4 bases; bases with no gene match: 7. The CDR3 is 17 amino acids. The CDR3 reads CASSRWDYNSGANVLTF. CDR3 DNA sequence: TGCGCCAGCAGCCGATGGGACTATAACTCTGGGGCCAACGTCCTGACTTTC.

The gene calls are TRBV4-3 and TRBJ1-6; D is uncertain. The CDR3 is 17 residues long. The germline CDR1 and CDR2 sequences are LGHNA and YSLEER. The germline V and J ends were trimmed by 0 bases and 5 bases, with 14 bases remaining between them. Written as DNA, the CDR3 is TGCGCCAGCAGCCAAGAGTACGGGCCAGCAGATAATTCACCCCTCCACTTT. This sequence encodes CASSQEYGPADNSPLHF.

V is TRBV30 and J is TRBJ2-1; 9 bases map to TRBD1. CDR3 length equals 14 residues. In germline, CDR1 is GTSNPN, CDR2 SVGIG (reference sequence). With 3 bases clipped from V and 8 bases from J, the junction kept 8 bases outside the gene matches. The CDR3 nucleotides are TGTGCCTGGAGCTGGGGGACAGGGTTGCATGAGCAGTTCTTC. It codes for CAWSWGTGLHEQFF.

This chain joins TRBV5-4 and TRBJ1-6; 8 nucleotides align to TRBD1. This CDR3 contains 15 residues. Germline V gives CDR1 SGHNT, CDR2 YYREEE (reference sequence). Losses at the gene ends were 5 bases for V and 7 bases for J; bases not matched to a gene: 8. CDR3 nucleotide sequence: TGTGCCAGCAGGGATGGGGGACAGGCGAATTCACCCCTCCACTTT. Amino acid sequence: CASRDGGQANSPLHF.

The V and J genes are TRBV24-1 and TRBJ2-1, with 7 bases fitting TRBD2. Germline V gene data show CDR1 as KGHDR and CDR2 as SFDVKD. The junction had 8 bases not matched to a gene; V was cut back by 1 base and J by 0 bases. The CDR3 has 18 residues. DNA of the CDR3: TGTGCCACCAGTGATTTTAGGGGAGGGCCCCGCTCCTACAATGAGCAGTTCTTC. Protein sequence: CATSDFRGGPRSYNEQFF.

As DNA, the CDR3 is TGTGCCAGCAGCCGACAGGGGGGGGGTCAGCCCCAGCATTTT. As protein: CASSRQGGGQPQHF. The chain uses TRBV3-1 (or the pseudogene TRBV3-2) and TRBJ1-5, with 9 bases matching TRBD1. Trimming at V came to 4 bases and at J to 6 bases, leaving 4 bases not matched to a gene. The CDR3 is 14 residues long. Germline V gene data show CDR1 as LGHDT and CDR2 as YNNKEL (reference sequence).

V gene TRBV4-1 combines with J gene TRBJ1-1; no firm D call. Germline V gives CDR1 MGHRA, CDR2 YSYEKL. Trimming cost V 1 base and J 11 bases, with 8 bases left between them. The CDR3 is 11 amino acids. The CDR3 nucleotides are TGCGCCAGCAGCCAAGGAATACGTGCTTTCTTT. Its protein is CASSQGIRAFF.

The chain carries TRBV18 and TRBJ2-7; unclear D gene. CDR3 length equals 12 residues. Germline CDR1 reads KGHSH; CDR2 reads LQKENI. The V end was cut by 2 bases, the J end by 6 bases, with 8 bases between. The CDR3 region has the DNA TGTGCCAGCTCACCAGGGGTAGTCGAGCAGTACTTC. This encodes CASSPGVVEQYF.

The chain carries TRBV29-1 and TRBJ1-3; no firm D call. The CDR3 is 12 residues long. Germline CDR1 and CDR2: SQVTM and ANQGSEA. The germline V and J ends were trimmed by 4 bases and 4 bases, with 8 bases remaining between them. This CDR3 is CSVVGLGNTIYF. CDR3 in DNA: TGCAGCGTTGTTGGGTTAGGAAACACCATATATTTT.

The chain has TRBV25-1 and TRBJ1-4; possibly TRBD1 for D (5 bases). Germline CDR1 is MGHDK and CDR2 is SYGVNS. The CDR3 is 12 amino acids. V was trimmed by 5 bases and J by 8 bases, leaving 9 bases between them. The CDR3 region has the DNA TGTGCCAGCAGTCCGGGACGAGAAAAACTGTTTTTT. It specifies CASSPGREKLFF.

This chain connects TRBV6-6 to TRBJ2-7; D is uncertain. In germline, CDR1 is MNHNY, CDR2 SVGAGI (reference sequence). V was shortened by 8 bases and J by 9 bases, with 17 bases between the two germline ends. The CDR3 is 12 residues long. CDR3 residues: CASVGSGYGQYF. The CDR3 nucleotides read TGTGCCAGCGTGGGCAGTGGGTATGGGCAGTACTTC.

This sequence joins TRBV5-4 and TRBJ2-3; D is perhaps TRBD2 (7 bases). Looked up from germline, CDR1 is SGHNT and CDR2 is YYREEE (reference sequence). V was shortened by 2 bases and J by 2 bases, with 12 bases between the two germline ends. The CDR3 is made up of 15 amino acids. CDR3 nucleotide sequence: TGTGCCAGCAGCTTCCCGGGGGGCATCACAGATACGCAGTATTTT. This translates into CASSFPGGITDTQYF.

CDR3: CASSPSDLGATEAFF. The CDR3 region has the DNA TGTGCCAGCAGCCCTAGCGATCTGGGGGCCACTGAAGCTTTCTTT. This chain links TRBV3-1 (or the pseudogene TRBV3-2) with TRBJ1-1, with D possibly being TRBD1 (6 bases). V was cut by 4 bases and J by 4 bases, with 16 bases left in between. This CDR3 has 15 residues. The germline V gene has CDR1 LGHDT and CDR2 YNNKEL (reference sequence).

The genes are TRBV9 and TRBJ1-2; no definite D call. There are 14 residues in the CDR3. The germline V gene encodes CDR1 SGDLS and CDR2 YYNGEE. Trimming removed 3 bases at V and 3 bases at J, with 12 bases between. The CDR3 region is CASSGWRSDYGYTF. Written as DNA, the CDR3 is TGTGCCAGCAGCGGCTGGCGAAGTGACTATGGCTACACCTTC.

J is TRBJ2-2 and V is TRBV6-4, with unresolved D. V lost 7 bases to trimming and J lost 5 bases, with 14 bases between them. The germline gives CDR1 MRHNA, CDR2 SNTAGT. The CDR3 runs 14 residues. CDR3 amino acids: CASTRTAGTGELFF. DNA for the CDR3: TGTGCCAGCACTCGCACAGCTGGGACCGGGGAGCTGTTTTTT.

In DNA, the CDR3 is TGCGCCAGCAGCTTGGATCTTGTGGTCGCTGAAGCTTTCTTT. Amino acid sequence: CASSLDLVVAEAFF. The gene calls are TRBV5-1 and TRBJ1-1, with D unclear. The V end lost 0 bases, the J end lost 6 bases, and 12 bases lay between the germline ends. Germline CDR1 is SGHRS and CDR2 is YFSETQ. The CDR3 runs 14 residues.

CDR3 sequence reads: CASGARETQYF. The CDR3 DNA follows: TGTGCCAGCGGAGCGCGGGAGACCCAGTACTTC. The chain joins TRBV2 to TRBJ2-5; D not resolved. This CDR3 comprises 11 residues. Per the germline V gene, CDR1 is SNHLY and CDR2 is FYNNEI. V was cut by 8 bases and J by 5 bases, with 9 bases left in between. Together with reference TRBV2 and TRBJ2-5, the CDR3 gives the full variable domain: EPEVTQTPSHQVTQMGQEVILRCVPISNHLYFYWYRQILGQKVEFLVSFYNNEISEKSEIFDDQFSVERPDGSNFTLKIRSTKLEDSAMYFCASGARETQYFGPGTRLLVL.

This chain uses TRBV2 with TRBJ2-7; weak D call: TRBD2 (5 bases). Germline V gene lookup returns CDR1 SNHLY and CDR2 FYNNEI. The CDR3 has 13 amino acids. V shed 4 bases and J shed 2 bases, with 9 bases lying between them. CDR3 sequence (DNA): TGTGCCAGCAGTGCGGACTCCCCCTACGAGCAGTACTTC. Encoded protein: CASSADSPYEQYF. Supplemented by reference TRBV2 and TRBJ2-7, the full variable domain reads EPEVTQTPSHQVTQMGQEVILRCVPISNHLYFYWYRQILGQKVEFLVSFYNNEISEKSEIFDDQFSVERPDGSNFTLKIRSTKLEDSAMYFCASSADSPYEQYFGPGTRLTVT.

The V and J genes are TRBV2 and TRBJ1-1; D is uncertain. Trimming removed 5 bases at V and 1 base at J, with 8 bases between. The CDR3 consists of 13 residues. Germline CDR1 reads SNHLY; CDR2 reads FYNNEI. The DNA of the CDR3 is TGTGCCAGCAGTCCGGACGGGAACACTGAAGCTTTCTTT. This translates into CASSPDGNTEAFF.